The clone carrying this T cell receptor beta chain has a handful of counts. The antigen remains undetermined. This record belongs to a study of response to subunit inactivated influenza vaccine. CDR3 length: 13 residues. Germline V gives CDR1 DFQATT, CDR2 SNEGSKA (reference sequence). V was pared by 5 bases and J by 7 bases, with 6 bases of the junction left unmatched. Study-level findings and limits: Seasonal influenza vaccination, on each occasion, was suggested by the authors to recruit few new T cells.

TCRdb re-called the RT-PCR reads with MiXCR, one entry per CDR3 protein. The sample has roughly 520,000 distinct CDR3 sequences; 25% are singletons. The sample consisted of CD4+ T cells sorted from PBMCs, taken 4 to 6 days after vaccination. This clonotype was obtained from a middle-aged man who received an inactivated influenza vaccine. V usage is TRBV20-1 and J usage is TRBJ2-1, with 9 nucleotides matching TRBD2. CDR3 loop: CSARGLAWNEQFF. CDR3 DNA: TGCAGTGCTCGCGGACTAGCGTGGAATGAGCAGTTCTTC.